The 10 T cell receptor beta chains below were found in one sample sequenced in a study of human T cells and chemical hapten exposure. As for time point: patch test 1, 2 weeks after DPC sensitization. Treatment: therapeutic diphenylcyclopropenone sensitization with weekly scalp DPC. Total RNA was isolated from whole blood that had not been fractionated. TCRdb ran MiXCR on the RACE reads and lists one entry per CDR3 protein. The repertoire holds tens of thousands of distinct CDR3 sequences, with approximately 11% as singletons. This sample comprised whole blood, obtained in connection with sensitization to the hapten diphenylcyclopropenone (DPC). These receptors were taken from a woman between 40 and 50 years old with alopecia areata. Some clones in this sample may be carry-over from other donors' samples.

This clonotype was picked up a small number of times. J is TRBJ2-3 and V is TRBV4-1; D is undetermined. Trimming left V 0 bases short and J 5 bases short, with 15 bases between. Germline loops: CDR1 MGHRA, CDR2 YSYEKL. This CDR3 spans 16 amino acids. CDR3: CASSQDERTSRDTQYF. The CDR3 DNA sequence: TGCGCCAGCAGCCAAGATGAGAGGACCTCCCGAGATACGCAGTATTTT.

The chain employs TRBV9 and TRBJ1-2, with a possible D match to TRBD1 (5 bases). CDR1 is SGDLS and CDR2 is YYNGEE in the germline V gene. The CDR3 loop spans 13 amino acids. Trimming left V 7 bases short and J 0 bases short, with 10 bases between. The CDR3 region has the DNA TGTGCCAGCGGAGACAGAACTAACTATGGCTACACCTTC. Translated: CASGDRTNYGYTF.

The CDR3 DNA sequence: TGCGCCAGCACCGAGGGGTCGGATGATGGCTACACCTTC. As protein: CASTEGSDDGYTF. This chain uses TRBV5-1 with TRBJ1-2, with a possible D match to TRBD1 (5 bases). V lost 6 bases, J lost 6 bases, and 15 bases lay in between. The germline CDR1 and CDR2 sequences are SGHRS and YFSETQ. The CDR3 has 13 residues.

The table lists this clonotype with many counts. The chain combines TRBV18 with TRBJ2-4; TRBD1 is a possible D gene (6 bases). The CDR3 length is 13 residues. Germline V gene sequence: CDR1 KGHSH, CDR2 LQKENI. The V end was cut by 2 bases, the J end by 5 bases, with 7 bases between. CDR3 residues: CASSPGGQNIQYF. As DNA, the CDR3 is TGTGCCAGCTCACCAGGGGGCCAAAACATTCAGTACTTC.

This clonotype has more than one count but fewer than ten. This chain joins TRBV10-1 and TRBJ2-1, with 7 bases aligning to TRBD1. J gave up 3 bases and V 5 bases, and 4 bases lay outside the gene matches. The CDR3 spans 14 residues. From germline, CDR1 is WNHNN and CDR2 SYGVQD (reference sequence). CDR3 in amino acids: CASSPGQSYNEQFF. The CDR3 region has the DNA TGCGCCAGCAGTCCGGGACAGAGCTACAATGAGCAGTTCTTC.

This clonotype was detected many times. V usage is TRBV18 and J usage is TRBJ1-5; TRBD1 aligns across 9 bases. The CDR3 length is 14 residues. J was trimmed by 7 bases and V by 3 bases; bases with no gene match: 4. Germline V CDR1 and CDR2: KGHSH, LQKENI. CDR3 sequence: CASSPGTGHQPQHF. The CDR3 bases are TGTGCCAGCTCACCCGGGACAGGGCACCAGCCCCAGCATTTT.

Many counts were recorded for this clonotype. V usage is TRBV5-4 and J usage is TRBJ2-5; D possibly corresponds to TRBD1 (6 bases). The CDR3 spans 13 residues. Germline V gene data show CDR1 as SGHNT and CDR2 as YYREEE (reference sequence). With 5 bases removed from V and 2 bases from J, the gap between germline ends came to 10 bases. The CDR3 loop is CASSLQGQETQYF. As DNA, the CDR3 is TGTGCCAGCAGTCTACAGGGACAAGAGACCCAGTACTTC.

This clonotype was detected ten times or more. This chain connects TRBV20-1 to TRBJ2-2; tentative D call: TRBD2 (6 bases). The germline V gene encodes CDR1 DFQATT and CDR2 SNEGSKA (reference sequence). This CDR3 spans 15 amino acids. Trimming pared 5 bases from V and 0 bases from J, leaving 13 bases between. CDR3 amino acids: CSAVGGNANTGELFF. DNA for the CDR3: TGCAGTGCTGTGGGCGGGAACGCGAACACCGGGGAGCTGTTTTTT.

This clonotype was counted ten times or more. V gene TRBV18 combines with J gene TRBJ2-5; no clear D gene. Between the trimmed V and J ends, which lost 6 bases and 4 bases, there was a span of 12 bases. The CDR3 sequence is 13 residues long. Germline-derived CDR1 and CDR2 are KGHSH and LQKENI. CDR3 protein: CASSPSGAETQYF. In nucleotides, the CDR3 is TGTGCCAGCTCTCCCTCAGGCGCAGAGACCCAGTACTTC.

This clonotype was observed at least ten times. This chain connects TRBV14 to TRBJ2-3; D gene ambiguous. In germline, CDR1 is SGHDN, CDR2 FVKESK. V was cut by 1 base and J by 4 bases, with 3 bases left in between. This CDR3 region has 12 residues. Written as DNA, the CDR3 is TGTGCCAGCAGCCAAGTTCCAGATACGCAGTATTTT. Amino acids: CASSQVPDTQYF.